Sequencing of this T cell receptor beta chain was carried out in a study of response to subunit inactivated influenza vaccine. This clonotype was seen a few times. Per germline, CDR1 SQVTM and CDR2 ANQGSEA. This CDR3 contains 15 residues. After removal of 2 bases from V and 4 bases from J, the junction contained 9 bases not matched to a gene. TCRdb recomputed calls from the RT-PCR reads with MiXCR, one row per CDR3 protein. Of about 570,000 distinct CDR3 sequences in the sample, approximately 10% were seen once. The same data also contributed to another study, on T cells expressing NK-cell markers. From that report: UMIs accompanied the 5'RACE template switching by which TCR beta cDNA was made.

The starting material was PBMCs from blood, obtained on the day of vaccination. The J gene is TRBJ2-7, the V gene TRBV29-1, with 9 bases identical to TRBD2. The TCR comes from a middle-aged man who received an inactivated influenza vaccine. The CDR3 sequence: CSVEYAGGPEYEQYF. As DNA, the CDR3 is TGCAGCGTTGAATATGCGGGAGGGCCAGAATACGAGCAGTACTTC.